Below, 12 T cell receptor beta chains from the same sample are listed, as sequenced in a study of T cell clonotyping in hematopoietic cell transplantation (dated by TCRdb to the early 2020s). Libraries came from the immunoSEQ multiplex PCR assay. TCRdb took over this immuneACCESS table, retaining in-frame rearrangements with V and J assigned. Such tables are incomplete; in checked studies, under half of the missing clones stem from an unresolved V gene, and the remainder is unexplained. For this sample the table gives about 18,000 clones, of which roughly 86% were detected only once. The top ten hold roughly 8% of the sample. The time point label here, explained by the study, means: recipient sample about 28 days before transplant, after cytoreduction. The starting material was peripheral blood mononuclear cells, obtained before stem cell transplant. Source of these receptors: a man aged 50 to 59 with acute myeloid leukemia. Some clones in this sample may be carry-over from other donors' samples.

V is TRBV7-2 and J is TRBJ1-5, with D uncertain. With 2 bases removed from V and 3 bases from J, the gap between germline ends came to 5 bases. CDR1 SGHTA and CDR2 FQGNSA come from the germline V gene. This CDR3 contains 13 residues. CDR3 DNA sequence: TGTGCCAGCAGCTTAAGTCCCAATCAGCCCCAGCATTTT. Translation: CASSLSPNQPQHF. The variable domain in full, completed from reference TRBV7-2 and TRBJ1-5, reads GAGVSQSPSNKVTEKGKDVELRCDPISGHTALYWYRQSLGQGLEFLIYFQGNSAPDKSGLPSDRFSAERTGGSVSTLTIQRTQQEDSAVYLCASSLSPNQPQHFGDGTRLSIL.

The chain uses TRBV7-9 and TRBJ1-3; D call uncertain. The CDR3 loop spans 11 amino acids. V lost 2 bases and J 10 bases, leaving 6 bases between the germline ends. Germline V gene lookup returns CDR1 SEHNR and CDR2 FQNEAQ (reference sequence). The CDR3 nucleotides read TGTGCCAGCAGCTTATCCACAACCATATATTTT. Translated: CASSLSTTIYF. Complete variable domain (other parts from reference TRBV7-9 and TRBJ1-3): DTGVSQNPRHKITKRGQNVTFRCDPISEHNRLYWYRQTLGQGPEFLTYFQNEAQLEKSRLLSDRFSAERPKGSFSTLEIQRTEQGDSAMYLCASSLSTTIYFGEGSWLTVV.

The rearrangement joins TRBV19 to TRBJ1-2; D is uncertain. V lost 5 bases and J 5 bases, leaving 15 bases between the germline ends. This CDR3 contains 14 residues. CDR1 is LNHDA, CDR2 SQIVND, per germline (reference sequence). This CDR3 reads CASSGKGTMYGYTF. The CDR3, as DNA: TGTGCCAGTAGTGGAAAGGGTACGATGTATGGCTACACCTTC.

V is TRBV6-5 and J is TRBJ1-2; D might be TRBD1 (5 bases). The CDR3 sequence is 14 residues long. V was shortened by 5 bases and J by 6 bases, with 16 bases between the two germline ends. CDR1 and CDR2 (germline): MNHEY, SVGAGI. CDR3 in DNA: TGTGCCAGCAGTCCGCAGACAGACTTCGATGGCTACACCTTC. Protein product: CASSPQTDFDGYTF.

The chain joins TRBV10-2 to TRBJ1-1; D is undetermined. The CDR3 sequence is 13 residues long. From germline, CDR1 is WSHSY and CDR2 SAAADI. V lost 7 bases and J lost 0, with 9 bases in between. Here the CDR3 reads CASTGLMNTEAFF. CDR3 sequence (DNA): TGCGCCAGCACCGGACTCATGAACACTGAAGCTTTCTTT.

This rearrangement joins TRBV29-1 to TRBJ1-1, with 11 bases aligning to TRBD1. The CDR3 has 12 residues. CDR1 is SQVTM and CDR2 is ANQGSEA in the germline V gene. V trimming: 7 bases; J trimming: 4 bases; junction bases outside the gene matches: 2. CDR3 bases: TGCAGCGCCGGGACAGGGGGCACTGAAGCTTTCTTT. Translating it yields CSAGTGGTEAFF.

CDR3 DNA sequence: TGTGCCAGCAGCCAAGATAGGCAGTGGGCAGGGGAGACCCAGTACTTC. It yields the protein CASSQDRQWAGETQYF. This rearrangement joins TRBV14 to TRBJ2-5, with a weak D call TRBD1 (5 bases). Trimming shortened V by 0 bases and J by 5 bases, and 16 bases separated the two germline ends. Germline V gene data show CDR1 as SGHDN and CDR2 as FVKESK. The CDR3 runs 16 residues.

This chain links TRBV20-1 with TRBJ2-5; a possible D gene is TRBD2 (6 bases). V lost 6 bases and J lost 5, with 10 bases in between. CDR3 length: 11 residues. The germline CDR1 and CDR2 sequences are DFQATT and SNEGSKA (reference sequence). CDR3 in amino acids: CSAVGGETQYF. For the CDR3, the DNA is TGCAGTGCGGTTGGGGGGGAGACCCAGTACTTC.

In its sample, this clone was seen a few times. The CDR3 sequence: CASSADRAGEQYF. The CDR3 bases are TGTGCCAGCAGCGCCGACAGGGCGGGTGAGCAGTACTTC. The chain links TRBV7-2 to TRBJ2-7; 7 positions match TRBD1. Germline V gene data show CDR1 as SGHTA and CDR2 as FQGNSA. After removal of 5 bases from V and 7 bases from J, the junction contained 8 bases not matched to a gene. CDR3 length equals 13 residues.

The chain has TRBV18 and TRBJ1-1; 9 bases line up with TRBD1. The CDR3 runs 17 residues. The V gene end was trimmed by 1 base and the J gene end by 3 bases; junction bases not matched to a gene: 9. Germline V gives CDR1 KGHSH, CDR2 LQKENI. The CDR3 sequence is CASSPLGQGERHTEAFF. The CDR3 bases are TGTGCCAGCTCACCACTGGGACAGGGTGAGAGGCACACTGAAGCTTTCTTT.

V gene TRBV2 combines with J gene TRBJ2-7; D is undetermined. Germline CDR1 SNHLY, CDR2 FYNNEI. The CDR3 runs 12 residues. The ends were cut back, 0 bases at V and 5 bases at J, with 5 bases in the middle. This CDR3 is CASSEAPDEQYF. CDR3 coding DNA: TGTGCCAGCAGTGAAGCGCCGGACGAGCAGTACTTC.

This rearrangement joins TRBV14 to TRBJ2-7; 9 bases map to TRBD1. In germline, CDR1 is SGHDN, CDR2 FVKESK. The CDR3 has 17 amino acids. V trimming: 1 base; J trimming: 3 bases; junction bases outside the gene matches: 10. The CDR3 here is CASSQAISGTGFYEQYF. CDR3 bases: TGTGCCAGCAGCCAAGCAATTTCCGGGACAGGGTTCTACGAGCAGTACTTC.